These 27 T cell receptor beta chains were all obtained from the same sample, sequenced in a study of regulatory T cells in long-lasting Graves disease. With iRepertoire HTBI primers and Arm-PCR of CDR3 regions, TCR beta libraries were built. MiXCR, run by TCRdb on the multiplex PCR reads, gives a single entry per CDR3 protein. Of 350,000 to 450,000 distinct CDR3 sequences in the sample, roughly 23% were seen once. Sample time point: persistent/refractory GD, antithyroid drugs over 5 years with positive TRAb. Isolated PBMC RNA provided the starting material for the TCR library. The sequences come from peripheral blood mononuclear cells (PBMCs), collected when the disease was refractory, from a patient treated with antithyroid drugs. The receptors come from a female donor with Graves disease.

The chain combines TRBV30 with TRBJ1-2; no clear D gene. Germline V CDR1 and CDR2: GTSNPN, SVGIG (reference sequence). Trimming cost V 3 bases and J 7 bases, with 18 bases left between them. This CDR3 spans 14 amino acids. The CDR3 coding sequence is TGTGCCTGGAGGGGTTTCGGGCAGCTCTCTGGCTACACCTTC. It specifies CAWRGFGQLSGYTF.

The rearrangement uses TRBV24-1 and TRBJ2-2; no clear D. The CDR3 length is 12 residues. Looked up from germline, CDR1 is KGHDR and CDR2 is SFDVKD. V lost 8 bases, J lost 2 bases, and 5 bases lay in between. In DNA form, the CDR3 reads TGTGCCACCAACGGCAACACCGGGGAGCTGTTTTTT. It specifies CATNGNTGELFF.

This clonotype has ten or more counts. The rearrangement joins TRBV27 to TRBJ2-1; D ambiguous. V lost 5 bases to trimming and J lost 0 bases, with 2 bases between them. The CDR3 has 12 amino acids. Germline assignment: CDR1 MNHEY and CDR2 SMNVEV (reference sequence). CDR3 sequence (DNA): TGTGCCAGCAGTACCTCCTACAATGAGCAGTTCTTC. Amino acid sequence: CASSTSYNEQFF.

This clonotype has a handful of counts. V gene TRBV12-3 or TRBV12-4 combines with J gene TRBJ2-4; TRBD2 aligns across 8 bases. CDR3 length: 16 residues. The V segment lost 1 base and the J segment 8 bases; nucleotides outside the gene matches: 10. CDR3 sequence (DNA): TGTGCCAGCAGTTTAGAAGGACCTAGCGGGCCAGACATTCAGTACTTC. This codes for CASSLEGPSGPDIQYF.

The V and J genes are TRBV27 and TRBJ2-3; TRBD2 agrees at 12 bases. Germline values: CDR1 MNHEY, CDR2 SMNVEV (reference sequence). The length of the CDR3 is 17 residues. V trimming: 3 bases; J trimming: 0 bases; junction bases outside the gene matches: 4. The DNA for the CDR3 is TGTGCCAGCAGTTTCAAGACTAGCGGGAGTAGCACAGATACGCAGTATTTT. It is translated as CASSFKTSGSSTDTQYF.

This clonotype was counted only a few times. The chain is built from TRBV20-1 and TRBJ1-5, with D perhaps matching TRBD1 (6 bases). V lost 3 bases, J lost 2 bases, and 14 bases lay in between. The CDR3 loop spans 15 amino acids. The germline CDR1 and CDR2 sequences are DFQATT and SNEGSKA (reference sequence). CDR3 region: CSASVQGSGNQPQHF. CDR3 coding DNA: TGCAGTGCTAGTGTACAGGGCAGTGGCAATCAGCCCCAGCATTTT.

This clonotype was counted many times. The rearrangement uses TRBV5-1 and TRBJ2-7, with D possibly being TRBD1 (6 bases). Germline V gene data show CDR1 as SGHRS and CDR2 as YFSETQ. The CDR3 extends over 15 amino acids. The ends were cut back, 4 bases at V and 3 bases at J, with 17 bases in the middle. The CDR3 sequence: CASSQDSPRGYEQYF. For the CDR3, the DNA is TGCGCCAGCAGCCAGGACAGTCCCCGCGGCTACGAGCAGTACTTC. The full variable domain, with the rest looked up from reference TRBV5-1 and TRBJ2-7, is KAGVTQTPRYLIKTRGQQVTLSCSPISGHRSVSWYQQTPGQGLQFLFEYFSETQRNKGNFPGRFSGRQFSNSRSEMNVSTLELGDSALYLCASSQDSPRGYEQYFGPGTRLTVT.

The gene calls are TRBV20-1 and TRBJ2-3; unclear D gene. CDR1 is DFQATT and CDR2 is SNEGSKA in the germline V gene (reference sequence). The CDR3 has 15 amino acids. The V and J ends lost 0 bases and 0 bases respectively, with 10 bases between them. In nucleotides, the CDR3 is TGCAGTGCTAGAGATGGTCAGAAGAGCACAGATACGCAGTATTTT. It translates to CSARDGQKSTDTQYF.

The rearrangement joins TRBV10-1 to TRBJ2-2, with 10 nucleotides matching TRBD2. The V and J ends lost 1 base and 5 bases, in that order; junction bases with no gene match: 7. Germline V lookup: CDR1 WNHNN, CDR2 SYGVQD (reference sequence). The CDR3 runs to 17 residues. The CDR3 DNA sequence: TGCGCCAGCAGTGAGTGGACAAGCGGGAGGGTTACCGGGGAGCTGTTTTTT. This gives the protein CASSEWTSGRVTGELFF.

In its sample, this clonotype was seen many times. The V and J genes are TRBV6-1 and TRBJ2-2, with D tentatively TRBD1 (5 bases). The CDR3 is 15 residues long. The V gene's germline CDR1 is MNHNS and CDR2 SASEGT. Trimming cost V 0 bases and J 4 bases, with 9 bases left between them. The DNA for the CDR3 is TGTGCCAGCAGTGAAGCGGGGCGTGGCACCGGGGAGCTGTTTTTT. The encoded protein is CASSEAGRGTGELFF.

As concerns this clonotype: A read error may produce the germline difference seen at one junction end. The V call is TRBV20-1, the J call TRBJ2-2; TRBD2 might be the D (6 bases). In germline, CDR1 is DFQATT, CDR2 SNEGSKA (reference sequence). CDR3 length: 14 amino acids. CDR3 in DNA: TGCAGTGCTAGACCAGCTTCCAACACCGGGGGGCTGTTTTTT. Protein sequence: CSARPASNTGGLFF.

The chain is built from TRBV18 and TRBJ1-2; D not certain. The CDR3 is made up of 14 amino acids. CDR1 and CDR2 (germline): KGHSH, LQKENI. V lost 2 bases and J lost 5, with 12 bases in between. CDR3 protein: CASSPGLGYYGYTF. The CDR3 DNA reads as TGTGCCAGCTCACCAGGGCTGGGATATTATGGCTACACCTTC.

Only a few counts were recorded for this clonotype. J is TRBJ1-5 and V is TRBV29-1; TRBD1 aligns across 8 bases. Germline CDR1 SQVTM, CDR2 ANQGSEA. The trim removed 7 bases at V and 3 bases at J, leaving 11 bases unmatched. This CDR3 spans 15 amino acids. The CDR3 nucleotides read TGCAGCGCAGCCCAGGGGGCGAGCCCCAATCAGCCCCAGCATTTT. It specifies CSAAQGASPNQPQHF.

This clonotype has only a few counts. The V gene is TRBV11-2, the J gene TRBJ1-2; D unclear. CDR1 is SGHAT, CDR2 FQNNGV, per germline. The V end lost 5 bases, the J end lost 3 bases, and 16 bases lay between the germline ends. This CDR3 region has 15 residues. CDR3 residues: CASSTPEANDYGYTF. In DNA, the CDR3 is TGTGCCAGCAGCACTCCGGAGGCCAATGACTATGGCTACACCTTC.

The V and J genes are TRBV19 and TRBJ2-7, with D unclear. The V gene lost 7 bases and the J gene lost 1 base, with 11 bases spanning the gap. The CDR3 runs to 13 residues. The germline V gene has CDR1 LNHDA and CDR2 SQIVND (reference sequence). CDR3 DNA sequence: TGTGCCAGTACCCCTGGTGAGTCCTACGAGCAGTACTTC. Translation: CASTPGESYEQYF.

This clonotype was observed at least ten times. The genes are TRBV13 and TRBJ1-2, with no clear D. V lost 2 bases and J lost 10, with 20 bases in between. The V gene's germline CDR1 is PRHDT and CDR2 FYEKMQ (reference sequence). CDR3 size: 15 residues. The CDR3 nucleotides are TGTGCCAGCAGCTTACCCCGGGCAGGCTTAGGAGTCTACACCTTC. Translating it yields CASSLPRAGLGVYTF.

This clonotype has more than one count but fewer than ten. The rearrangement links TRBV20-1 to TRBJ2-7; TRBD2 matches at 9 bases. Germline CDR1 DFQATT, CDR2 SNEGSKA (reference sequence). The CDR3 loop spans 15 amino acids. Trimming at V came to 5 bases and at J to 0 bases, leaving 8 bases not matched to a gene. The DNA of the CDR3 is TGCAGTGCTGACTTTCTAGCGGGGAGCTCCTACGAGCAGTACTTC. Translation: CSADFLAGSSYEQYF.

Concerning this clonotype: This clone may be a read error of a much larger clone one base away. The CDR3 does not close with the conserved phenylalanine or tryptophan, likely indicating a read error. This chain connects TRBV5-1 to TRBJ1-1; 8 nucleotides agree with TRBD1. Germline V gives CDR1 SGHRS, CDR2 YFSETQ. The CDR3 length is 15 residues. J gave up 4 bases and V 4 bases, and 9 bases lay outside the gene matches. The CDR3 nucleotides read TGCGCCAGCAGCCCGGGAGGACAGGGAGGCACTGAAGCTTTCCTT. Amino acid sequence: CASSPGGQGGTEAFL.

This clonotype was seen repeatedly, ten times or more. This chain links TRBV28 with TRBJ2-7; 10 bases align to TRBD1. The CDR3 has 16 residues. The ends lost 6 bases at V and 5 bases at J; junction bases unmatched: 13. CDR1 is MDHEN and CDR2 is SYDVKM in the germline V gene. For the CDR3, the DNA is TGTGCCAGCAGCTCCCCAACCCGGGACAGGGGAAACGAGCAGTACTTC. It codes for CASSSPTRDRGNEQYF.

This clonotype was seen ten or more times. In DNA form, the CDR3 reads TGTGCCTGGACTAATCGTGGTTACACTGAAGCTTTCTTT. Translating gives CAWTNRGYTEAFF. This chain joins TRBV30 and TRBJ1-1; no definite D call. The V end lost 4 bases, the J end lost 3 bases, and 12 bases lay between the germline ends. The CDR3 totals 13 residues. Germline CDR1 GTSNPN, CDR2 SVGIG (reference sequence). Using reference TRBV30 and TRBJ1-1 for the parts outside the CDR3, the full variable domain is SQTIHQWPATLVQPVGSPLSLECTVEGTSNPNLYWYRQAAGRGLQLLFYSVGIGQISSEVPQNLSASRPQDRQFILSSKKLLLSDSGFYLCAWTNRGYTEAFFGQGTRLTVV.

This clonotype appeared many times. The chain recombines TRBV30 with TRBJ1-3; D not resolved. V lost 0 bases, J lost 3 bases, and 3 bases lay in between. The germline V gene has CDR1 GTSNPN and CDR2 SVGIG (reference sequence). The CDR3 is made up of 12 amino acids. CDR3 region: CAWSVGGNTIYF. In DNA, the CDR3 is TGTGCCTGGAGTGTGGGTGGAAACACCATATATTTT.

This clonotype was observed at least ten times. In DNA form, the CDR3 reads TGTGCCATCAGTGAGAGCGATGAGAAGACCCAGTACTTC. Translating it yields CAISESDEKTQYF. The chain links TRBV10-3 to TRBJ2-5, with D unclear. Germline V gene lookup returns CDR1 ENHRY and CDR2 SYGVKD. Trimming removed 2 bases at V and 6 bases at J, with 10 bases between. This CDR3 is 13 amino acids long.

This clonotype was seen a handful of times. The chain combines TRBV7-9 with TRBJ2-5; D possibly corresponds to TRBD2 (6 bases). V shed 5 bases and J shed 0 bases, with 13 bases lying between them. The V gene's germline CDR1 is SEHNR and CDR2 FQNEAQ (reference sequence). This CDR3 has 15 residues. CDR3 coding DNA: TGTGCCAGCAGCCCGGGACTTACGTACCAAGAGACCCAGTACTTC. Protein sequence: CASSPGLTYQETQYF.

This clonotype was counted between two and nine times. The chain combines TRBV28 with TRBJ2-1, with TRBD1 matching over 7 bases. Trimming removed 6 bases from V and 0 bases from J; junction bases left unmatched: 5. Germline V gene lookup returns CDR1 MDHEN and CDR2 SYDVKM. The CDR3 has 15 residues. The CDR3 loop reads CASSKTGISYNEQFF. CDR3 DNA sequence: TGTGCCAGCAGCAAGACAGGGATCTCCTACAATGAGCAGTTCTTC. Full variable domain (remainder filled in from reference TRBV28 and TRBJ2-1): DVKVTQSSRYLVKRTGEKVFLECVQDMDHENMFWYRQDPGLGLRLIYFSYDVKMKEKGDIPEGYSVSREKKERFSLILESASTNQTSMYLCASSKTGISYNEQFFGPGTRLTVL.

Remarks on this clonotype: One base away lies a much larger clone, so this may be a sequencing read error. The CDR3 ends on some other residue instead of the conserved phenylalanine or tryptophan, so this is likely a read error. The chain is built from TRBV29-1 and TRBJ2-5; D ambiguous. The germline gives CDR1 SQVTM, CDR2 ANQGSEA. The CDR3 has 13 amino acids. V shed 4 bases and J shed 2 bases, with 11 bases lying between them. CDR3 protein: CSVAGSKQETQYS. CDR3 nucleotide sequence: TGCAGCGTTGCAGGAAGCAAACAAGAGACCCAGTACTCC.

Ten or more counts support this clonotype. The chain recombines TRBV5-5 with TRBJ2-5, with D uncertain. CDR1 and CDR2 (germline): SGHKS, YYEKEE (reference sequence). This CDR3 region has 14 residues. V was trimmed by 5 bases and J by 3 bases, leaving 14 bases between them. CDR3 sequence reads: CASRRNPMEETQYF. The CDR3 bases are TGTGCCAGCAGACGAAATCCGATGGAAGAGACCCAGTACTTC.

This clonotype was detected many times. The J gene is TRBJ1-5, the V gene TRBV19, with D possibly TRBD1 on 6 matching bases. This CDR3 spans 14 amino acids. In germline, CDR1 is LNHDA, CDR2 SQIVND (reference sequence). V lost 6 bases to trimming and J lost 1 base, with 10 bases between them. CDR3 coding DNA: TGTGCCAGTAGACGAACAGGGAGCAATCAGCCCCAGCATTTT. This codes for CASRRTGSNQPQHF. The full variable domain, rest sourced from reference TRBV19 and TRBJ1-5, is DGGITQSPKYLFRKEGQNVTLSCEQNLNHDAMYWYRQDPGQGLRLIYYSQIVNDFQKGDIAEGYSVSREKKESFPLTVTSAQKNPTAFYLCASRRTGSNQPQHFGDGTRLSIL.